The present TCR beta chain was sequenced within a study of shared clonotypes between healthy human individuals. Study results and limitations: Clonotypes not shared had lower generation probabilities than those common to all four donors.

Only CD45RO-negative cells positively selected for CCR7 counted as naive CD8 cells, so terminally differentiated effector memory CD45RA+ cells were excluded. In the case of this clone: The antigen is not known.

This CDR3 comprises 14 residues. The germline V and J ends were trimmed by 3 bases and 2 bases, with 8 bases remaining between them. Looked up from germline, CDR1 is MDHEN and CDR2 is SYDVKM. Data came from immunoSEQ multiplex PCR; TCRdb stores just in-frame clones and leaves some out. This table has millions of clones, about 92% appearing once. This rearrangement joins TRBV28 to TRBJ1-3; no clear D. The clonotype was recovered from a young man in good health. Some clones in this sample may be carry-over from other donors' samples. The sequenced sample was naive CD8+ T cells from PBMCs. CDR3 sequence: CASSFAGTGNTIYF. The CDR3 region has the DNA TGTGCCAGCAGTTTTGCGGGAACTGGAAACACCATATATTTT. Using reference TRBV28 and TRBJ1-3 for the parts outside the CDR3, the full variable domain is DVKVTQSSRYLVKRTGEKVFLECVQDMDHENMFWYRQDPGLGLRLIYFSYDVKMKEKGDIPEGYSVSREKKERFSLILESASTNQTSMYLCASSFAGTGNTIYFGEGSWLTVV.